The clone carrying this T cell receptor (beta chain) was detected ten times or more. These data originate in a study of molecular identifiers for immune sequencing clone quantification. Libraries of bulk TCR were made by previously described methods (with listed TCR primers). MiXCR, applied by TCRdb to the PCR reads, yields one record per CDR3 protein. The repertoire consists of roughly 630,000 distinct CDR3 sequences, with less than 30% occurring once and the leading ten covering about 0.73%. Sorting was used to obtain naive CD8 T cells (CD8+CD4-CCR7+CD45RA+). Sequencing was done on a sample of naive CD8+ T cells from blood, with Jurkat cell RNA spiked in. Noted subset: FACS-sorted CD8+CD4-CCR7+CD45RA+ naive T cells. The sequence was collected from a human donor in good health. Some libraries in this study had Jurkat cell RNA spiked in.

Written as DNA, the CDR3 is TGCAGCGTTGTTGGTTCGGAAGAGACCCAGTACTTC. Protein sequence: CSVVGSEETQYF. The V gene is TRBV29-1, the J gene TRBJ2-5, with D unclear. CDR3 length equals 12 residues. V lost 4 bases and J lost 3, with 9 bases in between. Germline CDR1 and CDR2: SQVTM and ANQGSEA.